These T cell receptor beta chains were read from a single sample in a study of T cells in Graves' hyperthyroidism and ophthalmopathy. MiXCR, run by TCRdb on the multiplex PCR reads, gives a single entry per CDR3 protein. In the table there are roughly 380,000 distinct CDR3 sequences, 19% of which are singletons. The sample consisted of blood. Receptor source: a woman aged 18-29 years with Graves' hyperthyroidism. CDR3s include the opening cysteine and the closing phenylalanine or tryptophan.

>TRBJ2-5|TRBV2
CASSEGGGQETQYF
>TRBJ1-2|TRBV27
CASSSPDRFGYTF
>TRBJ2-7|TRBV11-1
CASSYPTSGVIYEQYF
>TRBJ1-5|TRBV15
CATSRDWQGGQPQHF
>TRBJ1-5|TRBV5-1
CASSLDPHSNQPQHF
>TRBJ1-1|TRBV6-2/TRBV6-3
CASSYSRTIQGGDTEAFF
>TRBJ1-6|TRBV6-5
CASSYSSAPTVVPLHF
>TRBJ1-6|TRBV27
CASRGTVDTSYNSPLHF
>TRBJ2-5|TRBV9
CASSSGDVETQYF
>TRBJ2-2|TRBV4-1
CASSQVTSGSPDAELFF
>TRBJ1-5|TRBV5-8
CASSLQGMSNQPQHF
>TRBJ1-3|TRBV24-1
CATSDRRDTGNTIYF
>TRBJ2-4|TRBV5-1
CASSLLGGNIQYF
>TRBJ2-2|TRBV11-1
CAGSLRGISGELFF
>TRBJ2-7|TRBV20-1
CSARMGQVKGEQYF
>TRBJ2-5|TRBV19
CASKRAQEETQYF
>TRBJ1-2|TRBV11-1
CASSRGRGGYTF
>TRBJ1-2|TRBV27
CASSLSNRGNYGYTF
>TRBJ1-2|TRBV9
CASSVAGIGGYTF
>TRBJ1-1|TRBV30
CASPILRGMNTEAFF
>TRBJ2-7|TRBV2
CASSELQAGRDEQYF
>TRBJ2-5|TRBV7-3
CASSFDRDETQYF
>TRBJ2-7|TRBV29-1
CSVGSSYEQYF
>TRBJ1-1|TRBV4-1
CASSQGYQAPEAFF
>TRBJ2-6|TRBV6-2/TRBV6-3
CASSYGTGVNVLTF
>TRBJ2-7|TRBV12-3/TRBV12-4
CASSPRGGSYEQYF
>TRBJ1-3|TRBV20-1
CSAPHIPGNTIYF
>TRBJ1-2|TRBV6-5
CASRSRDYGYTF
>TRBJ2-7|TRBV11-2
CASSHLRDEQYF
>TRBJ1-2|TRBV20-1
CSARTGDNNGYTF
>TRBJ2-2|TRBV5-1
CASSLVAGATGELFF
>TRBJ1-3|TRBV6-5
CASRTGPGNTIYF
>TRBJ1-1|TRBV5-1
CASSLEYSGTEAFF
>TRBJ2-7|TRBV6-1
CASVPGRASRNEQYF
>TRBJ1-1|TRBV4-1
CASSHPGRRGVTEAFF
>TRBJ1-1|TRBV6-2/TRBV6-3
CASSYSGRWVMNTEAFF
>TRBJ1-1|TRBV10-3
CAISETNYGAVNTEAFF
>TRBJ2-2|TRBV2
CASRIGTSGGELFF
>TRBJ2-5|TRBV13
CASSRDRGPLETQYF
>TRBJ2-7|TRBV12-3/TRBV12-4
CASRAQSRDYEQYF
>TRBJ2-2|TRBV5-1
CASSFTLQGLTGELFF
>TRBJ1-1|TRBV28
CASIPPGAPSEAFF
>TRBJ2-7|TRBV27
CASSRDRRFEQYF
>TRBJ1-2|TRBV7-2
CASSLFKGANYGYTF
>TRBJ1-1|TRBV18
CASSPPGWRQEHEAFF
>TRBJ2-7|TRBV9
CASSLEGDEQYF